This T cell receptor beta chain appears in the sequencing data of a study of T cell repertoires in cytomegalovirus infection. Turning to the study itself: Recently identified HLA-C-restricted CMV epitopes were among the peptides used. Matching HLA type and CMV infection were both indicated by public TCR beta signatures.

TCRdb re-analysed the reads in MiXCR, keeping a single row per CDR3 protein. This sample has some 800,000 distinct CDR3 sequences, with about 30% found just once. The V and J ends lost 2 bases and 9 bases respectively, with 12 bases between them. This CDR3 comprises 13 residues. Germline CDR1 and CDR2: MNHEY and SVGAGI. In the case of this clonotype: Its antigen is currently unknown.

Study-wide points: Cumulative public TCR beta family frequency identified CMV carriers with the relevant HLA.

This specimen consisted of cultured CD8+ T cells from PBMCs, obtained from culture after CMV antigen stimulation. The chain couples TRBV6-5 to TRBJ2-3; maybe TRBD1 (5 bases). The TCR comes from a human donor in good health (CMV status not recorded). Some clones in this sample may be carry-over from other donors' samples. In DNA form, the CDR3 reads TGTGCCAGCAGTTACACGGTGCCAGGGACGCAGTATTTT. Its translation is CASSYTVPGTQYF.